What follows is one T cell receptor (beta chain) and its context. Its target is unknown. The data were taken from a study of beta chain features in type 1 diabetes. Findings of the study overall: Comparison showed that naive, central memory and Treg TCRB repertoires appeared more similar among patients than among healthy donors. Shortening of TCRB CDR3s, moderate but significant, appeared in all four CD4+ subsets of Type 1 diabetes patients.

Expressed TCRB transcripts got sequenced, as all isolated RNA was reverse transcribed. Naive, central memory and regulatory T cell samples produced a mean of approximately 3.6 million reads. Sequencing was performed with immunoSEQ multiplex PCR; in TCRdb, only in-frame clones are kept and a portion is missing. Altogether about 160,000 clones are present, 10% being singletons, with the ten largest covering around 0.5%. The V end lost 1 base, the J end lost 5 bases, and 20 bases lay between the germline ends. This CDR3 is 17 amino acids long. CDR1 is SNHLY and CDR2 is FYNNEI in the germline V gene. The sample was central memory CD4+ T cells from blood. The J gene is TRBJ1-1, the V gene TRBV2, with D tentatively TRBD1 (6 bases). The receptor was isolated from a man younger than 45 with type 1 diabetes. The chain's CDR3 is CASSEGGGGARRTEAFF. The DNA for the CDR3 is TGTGCCAGCAGTGAAGGGGGTGGGGGGGCGCGTAGGACTGAAGCTTTCTTT. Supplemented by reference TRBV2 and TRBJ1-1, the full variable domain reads EPEVTQTPSHQVTQMGQEVILRCVPISNHLYFYWYRQILGQKVEFLVSFYNNEISEKSEIFDDQFSVERPDGSNFTLKIRSTKLEDSAMYFCASSEGGGGARRTEAFFGQGTRLTVV.